This TCR beta chain stems from a study of blood T cells in healthy people across ages. The study, taken as a whole, reports: For the donors, CMV status was unknown and possibly confounded expanded clonotype changes.

It was approximately 10 milliliters of peripheral blood that were drawn from each donor. About this clonotype: The antigen remains unidentified.

V gave up 8 bases and J gave up 0 bases, with 14 bases separating them. Germline assignment: CDR1 DFQATT and CDR2 SNEGSKA (reference sequence). This CDR3 has 13 amino acids. Combining a sample-barcoded 5' primer with a J-beta primer mix, a second PCR ran for 7 to 11 cycles. TCRdb reanalysed the 5' RACE reads using MiXCR and keeps one entry per CDR3 protein. The table records roughly 1,300,000 distinct CDR3 sequences, 59% of them present only once. Specimen: blood. The chain links TRBV20-1 to TRBJ2-7; D is possibly TRBD1 (6 bases). The sequence came from a man aged 18 to 30 in good health. This CDR3 reads CSQTDSSSYEQYF. DNA for the CDR3: TGCAGTCAAACGGACAGCAGCTCCTACGAGCAGTACTTC.